Following are 22 T cell receptor beta chains from one sample sequenced in a study of shared clonotypes between healthy human individuals. Using immunoSEQ multiplex PCR, the repertoire was profiled, and TCRdb retains in-frame clones only, with some absent. This table has roughly 760,000 clones, around 74% appearing once. The sample consisted of memory CD4+ T cells sorted from blood. Subset of the sample: CD45RA-negative fraction. These receptor sequences come from a woman under 40 in good health.

The chain uses TRBV15 and TRBJ2-1; D may correspond to TRBD1 or TRBD2 (5 bases each). V lost 4 bases, J lost 3 bases, and 16 bases lay in between. This CDR3 comprises 16 residues. The germline gives CDR1 LNHNV, CDR2 YYDKDF (reference sequence). CDR3 sequence reads: CATSTGTGLNYNEQFF. The CDR3 coding sequence is TGTGCCACCAGCACAGGGACGGGATTGAACTACAATGAGCAGTTCTTC.

This chain connects TRBV5-1 to TRBJ1-5; D not resolved. The ends were cut back, 1 base at V and 2 bases at J, with 10 bases in the middle. The V gene's germline CDR1 is SGHRS and CDR2 YFSETQ. This CDR3 has 15 amino acids. CDR3 in amino acids: CASSLSSGGNQPQHF. CDR3 nucleotide sequence: TGCGCCAGCAGCTTGAGTTCGGGTGGCAATCAGCCCCAGCATTTT.

The chain joins TRBV5-5 to TRBJ2-3; 9 nucleotides align to TRBD1. Trimming cost V 1 base and J 2 bases; bases outside gene matches: 14. Germline V gives CDR1 SGHKS, CDR2 YYEKEE (reference sequence). The CDR3 spans 19 residues. CDR3 loop: CASSLRRREQGAFTDTQYF. CDR3 bases: TGTGCCAGCAGCTTGCGGCGGCGCGAACAGGGGGCTTTCACAGATACGCAGTATTTT.

This chain connects TRBV7-8 to TRBJ2-7, with 8 bases aligning to TRBD2. The germline gives CDR1 SGHVS, CDR2 FQNEAQ. The CDR3 is 17 amino acids. V dropped 5 bases and J dropped 5; count of bases not matched to a gene: 17. The CDR3 nucleotides are TGTGCCAGCAGCCCAGCGATGTATAGCGGGATTAGGCACGAGCAGTACTTC. It translates to CASSPAMYSGIRHEQYF.

The gene calls are TRBV6-6 and TRBJ2-7, with TRBD1 identical over 7 bases. The CDR3 contains 14 residues. The V gene end was trimmed by 6 bases and the J gene end by 1 base; junction bases not matched to a gene: 6. The germline V gene encodes CDR1 MNHNY and CDR2 SVGAGI (reference sequence). The CDR3 DNA sequence: TGTGCCAGCAGGCCCGGGACAGTATCCTACGAGCAGTACTTC. Translation gives CASRPGTVSYEQYF.

The genes are TRBV14 and TRBJ2-5; D may be TRBD1 or TRBD2 (5 bases each). CDR3 length: 14 amino acids. From germline, CDR1 is SGHDN and CDR2 FVKESK. The V gene lost 4 bases and the J gene lost 5 bases, with 14 bases spanning the gap. CDR3 residues: CASSPGTLRETQYF. The CDR3 nucleotides read TGTGCCAGCAGCCCGGGGACCCTGCGGGAGACCCAGTACTTC.

The genes are TRBV5-4 and TRBJ1-2; D is unclear. The CDR3 length is 13 residues. Trimming pared 1 base from V and 8 bases from J, leaving 12 bases between. The germline CDR1 and CDR2 sequences are SGHNT and YYREEE (reference sequence). CDR3 region: CASSLQLRRGYTF. The CDR3 bases are TGTGCCAGCAGCTTGCAACTTCGGAGGGGCTACACCTTC.

The chain carries TRBV7-9 and TRBJ1-1, with D possibly matching TRBD1 (5 bases). The V end lost 5 bases, the J end lost 0 bases, and 7 bases lay between the germline ends. The CDR3 spans 13 residues. The germline V gene has CDR1 SEHNR and CDR2 FQNEAQ (reference sequence). The CDR3 DNA reads TGTGCCAGCAGCACGACAGTGAACACTGAAGCTTTCTTT. It specifies CASSTTVNTEAFF.

The V gene is TRBV6-5, the J gene TRBJ1-1; D call uncertain. The V and J ends lost 10 bases and 5 bases respectively, with 17 bases between them. There are 13 residues in the CDR3. Per the germline V gene, CDR1 is MNHEY and CDR2 is SVGAGI. Here the CDR3 DNA reads TGTGCCACCACGGCTTTTTTCGGAACTGAAGCTTTCTTT. This gives the protein CATTAFFGTEAFF.

V and J are TRBV5-1 and TRBJ2-1; D possibly corresponds to TRBD1 (5 bases). This CDR3 region has 15 residues. V shed 4 bases and J shed 2 bases, with 13 bases lying between them. Per the germline V gene, CDR1 is SGHRS and CDR2 is YFSETQ. CDR3 sequence (DNA): TGCGCCAGCAGCGCCGGTGCAGGGACCTACAATGAGCAGTTCTTC. It is translated as CASSAGAGTYNEQFF.

The chain has TRBV30 and TRBJ2-6; no firm D call. V shed 8 bases and J shed 0 bases, with 8 bases lying between them. Per the germline V gene, CDR1 is GTSNPN and CDR2 is SVGIG (reference sequence). CDR3 length: 13 residues. The CDR3 DNA reads TGTGCCGGTGCTTCCTCTGGGGCCAACGTCCTGACTTTC. Residues: CAGASSGANVLTF.

V is TRBV18 and J is TRBJ1-1; 7 bases agree with TRBD1. The CDR3 spans 13 residues. Trimming took 8 bases from V and 0 from J; bases not matched to a gene: 3. CDR1 is KGHSH, CDR2 LQKENI, per germline. CDR3 residues: CASGQAMNTEAFF. CDR3 DNA: TGTGCCAGCGGACAGGCCATGAACACTGAAGCTTTCTTT.

This chain connects TRBV23-1 to TRBJ1-5; tentative D call: TRBD1 (5 bases). TRBV23-1 is noted as an ORF with a role that remains uncertain. The CDR3 has 12 amino acids. V lost 3 bases and J lost 6, with 6 bases in between. CDR3 protein: CASSHRVQPQHF. DNA of the CDR3: TGCGCCAGCAGTCACAGGGTTCAGCCCCAGCATTTT.

This clone was counted once. This chain connects TRBV5-1 to TRBJ1-2; D not resolved. In germline, CDR1 is SGHRS, CDR2 YFSETQ. Trimming shortened V by 0 bases and J by 7 bases, and 16 bases separated the two germline ends. This CDR3 region has 15 residues. The CDR3, as DNA: TGCGCCAGCAGCTTGGGTGCGGGCCCCGAGTTTGGCTACACCTTC. Protein sequence: CASSLGAGPEFGYTF.

This clone came up a few times. V gene TRBV4-1 combines with J gene TRBJ2-3, with TRBD1 matching over 7 bases. Losses at the gene ends were 1 base for V and 8 bases for J; bases not matched to a gene: 12. The CDR3 consists of 16 residues. The germline V gene encodes CDR1 MGHRA and CDR2 YSYEKL. CDR3 amino acids: CASSQGSGQRTGTQYF. The CDR3 DNA is TGCGCCAGCAGCCAAGGATCGGGACAGCGAACGGGTACGCAGTATTTT.

This chain links TRBV18 with TRBJ2-7, with D maybe TRBD2 (6 bases). Between the trimmed V and J ends, which lost 0 bases and 6 bases, there was a span of 15 bases. Germline V gene data show CDR1 as KGHSH and CDR2 as LQKENI. The CDR3 has 15 amino acids. CDR3 sequence (DNA): TGTGCCAGCTCACCACCGGGACTGGGTGGTGGCGAGCAGTACTTC. This gives the protein CASSPPGLGGGEQYF.

V and J are TRBV6-1 and TRBJ2-7; TRBD2 might be the D (5 bases). Trimming removed 9 bases from V and 2 bases from J, with 14 bases in between. CDR3 length: 13 amino acids. Germline CDR1 MNHNS, CDR2 SASEGT. For the CDR3, the DNA is TGTGCCAGTTTCCCGGGATTAACCTACGAGCAGTACTTC. Translation: CASFPGLTYEQYF.

The chain employs TRBV7-3 and TRBJ2-3; 11 nucleotides align to TRBD2. The CDR3 is made up of 14 amino acids. J was trimmed by 8 bases and V by 3 bases; bases with no gene match: 4. CDR1 is SGHTA, CDR2 FQGTGA, per germline. DNA of the CDR3: TGTGCCAGCAGCTTTAGCGGGAGGGGCAGTACGCAGTATTTT. This translates into CASSFSGRGSTQYF.

This chain links TRBV28 with TRBJ2-7, with 10 bases fitting TRBD2. V gave up 3 bases and J gave up 3 bases; unmatched junction bases: 5. This CDR3 region has 15 residues. Per germline, CDR1 MDHEN and CDR2 SYDVKM. The CDR3 bases are TGTGCCAGCAGTTTTACTAGCGGGATAGGCTACGAGCAGTACTTC. Translated: CASSFTSGIGYEQYF.

The V call is TRBV27, the J call TRBJ2-1; 7 bases fit TRBD1. Germline loops: CDR1 MNHEY, CDR2 SMNVEV (reference sequence). The CDR3 is made up of 14 amino acids. J gave up 10 bases and V 3 bases, and 9 bases lay outside the gene matches. For the CDR3, the DNA is TGTGCCAGCAGTTTTTGGGGGACAGTGGAAGAGCAGTTCTTC. Translated: CASSFWGTVEEQFF.

This clone came up a few times. The gene calls are TRBV28 and TRBJ2-2; D remains ambiguous. The CDR3 sequence is 16 residues long. Trimming pared 7 bases from V and 0 bases from J, leaving 15 bases between. CDR1 and CDR2 (germline): MDHEN, SYDVKM. The CDR3 here is CASIRNGGANTGELFF. CDR3 sequence (DNA): TGTGCCAGCATCCGTAACGGCGGTGCGAACACCGGGGAGCTGTTTTTT.

This sequence joins TRBV5-5 and TRBJ2-7; the D gene is possibly TRBD2 (6 bases). This CDR3 contains 17 residues. CDR1 and CDR2 from the germline V gene are SGHKS and YYEKEE (reference sequence). Trimming took 4 bases from V and 7 from J, leaving 27 bases between them. The CDR3 here is CASSGRRLGDPGWEQYF. The CDR3 nucleotides read TGTGCCAGCAGCGGCCGGCGACTAGGTGATCCTGGTTGGGAGCAGTACTTC.